A selection of T cell receptor beta chains follows, all from one sample in a study of control samples from healthy donors and cancer patients. The table came from immunoSEQ multiplex PCR; TCRdb's copy has only in-frame clones and leaves some out. The sample consists of approximately 50,000 clones, more than 75% of them appearing once. Sequencing was performed on PBMCs. The origin of the receptors is a woman in her sixties with lung cancer. Each CDR3 is given with its conserved first and last residue. A D gene is named only where the DNA matches it firmly. Rows may omit the clone size; those that give it use once, few, many or a size class.

TRBJ1-2,TRBV4-1,TRBD1,-,TGCGCCAGCAGCCAAGATCTAGGGACAGGGGGCAGGAATGGCTACACCTTC,CASSQDLGTGGRNGYTF
TRBJ1-1,TRBV6-5,TRBD1,-,TGTGCCAGCAGAAAGACAGGGAAGTCTGAAGCTTTCTTT,CASRKTGKSEAFF
TRBJ1-1,TRBV5-1,-,-,TGCGCCAGCAGCCTAACCCGGGTCTCGAACACTGAAGCTTTCTTT,CASSLTRVSNTEAFF
TRBJ1-5,TRBV6-6,TRBD1,-,TGTGCCAGCAGCCCGAAAGGGGGCGGTAGCAATCAGCCCCAGCATTTT,CASSPKGGGSNQPQHF
TRBJ2-1,TRBV10-3,-,few,TGTGCCATCAGTGAGTCGGGGGGGGCCGGCAATGAGCAGTTCTTC,CAISESGGAGNEQFF
TRBJ2-7,TRBV13,TRBD2,-,TGTGCCAGCAGCTCCCGACTAGCGGGGGGGAACTACGAGCAGTACTTC,CASSSRLAGGNYEQYF
TRBJ1-1,TRBV10-3,-,-,TGTGCCATCAGTGACGGCAGGGGCACTGAAGCTTTCTTT,CAISDGRGTEAFF
TRBJ1-6,TRBV5-8,-,-,TGTGCCAGCAGCTTGGGTGGCCAGGTCGATTCACCCCTCCACTTT,CASSLGGQVDSPLHF
TRBJ2-7,TRBV5-5,-,-,TGTGCCAGCAGCGCAACGTCGAGGTACGAGCAGTACTTC,CASSATSRYEQYF
TRBJ1-2,TRBV7-2,TRBD1,-,TGTGCCAGCTCTAATCGCCGGGGACAGATAGACTATGGCTACACCTTC,CASSNRRGQIDYGYTF
TRBJ2-7,TRBV5-1,TRBD1,-,TGCGCCAGCAGCCAACAGGGGCACGAGCAGTACTTC,CASSQQGHEQYF
TRBJ2-5,TRBV6-5,-,-,TGTGCCAGCAGTCTGGGTCTGAGGGGGGATGAGACCCAGTACTTC,CASSLGLRGDETQYF
TRBJ2-1,TRBV23-1,-,-,TGCGCCAGCAGTCAATCGTCGGAAACTAGCAACTACAATGAGCAGTTCTTC,CASSQSSETSNYNEQFF
TRBJ2-6,TRBV6-5,-,-,TGTGCCAGCAGTTACTCCAGGATCTCTGGGGCCAACGTCCTGACTTTC,CASSYSRISGANVLTF
TRBJ2-7,TRBV5-1,TRBD2,-,TGCGCCAGCAGCTTGGGGACTAGCGTTTCCTACGAGCAGTACTTC,CASSLGTSVSYEQYF
TRBJ2-7,TRBV12-3/TRBV12-4,-,-,TGTGCCAGCAGACTAGGAGCCTACGCCCCGTACTTC,CASRLGAYAPYF
TRBJ2-1,TRBV30,-,-,TGTGCCTGGAACATCGGACCCAAAGCCGTACAAATATACAATGAGCAGTTCTTC,CAWNIGPKAVQIYNEQFF
TRBJ2-4,TRBV9,TRBD2,-,TGTGCCAGCAGCTCCTCAAGCGGGGCCATAGCCAAAAACATTCAGTACTTC,CASSSSSGAIAKNIQYF
TRBJ2-3,TRBV5-1,-,-,TGCGCCAGCAGCTTAATAGCTCTAGATACGCAGTATTTT,CASSLIALDTQYF
TRBJ1-2,TRBV25-1,TRBD1,-,TGTGCCAGCCACAACACCGGGACAGGGGGCGACGGCTACACCTTC,CASHNTGTGGDGYTF
TRBJ2-1,TRBV7-3,-,-,TGTGCCAGCAGCCCAGGTTTAGCATCTGGGAATGAGCAGTTCTTC,CASSPGLASGNEQFF
TRBJ2-7,TRBV7-2,TRBD1,-,TGTGCCAGCAGCTTAGTACTGCTTCGGGACAGGATCTACGAGCAGTACTTC,CASSLVLLRDRIYEQYF
TRBJ2-3,TRBV27,-,-,TGTGCCAGCACCCGGTCGGGTATTCTTACAGATACGCAGTATTTT,CASTRSGILTDTQYF
TRBJ2-1,TRBV11-2,-,once,TGTGCCAGCAGCCCCATGGGGGCGGCGTCCTACAATGAGCAGTTCTTC,CASSPMGAASYNEQFF